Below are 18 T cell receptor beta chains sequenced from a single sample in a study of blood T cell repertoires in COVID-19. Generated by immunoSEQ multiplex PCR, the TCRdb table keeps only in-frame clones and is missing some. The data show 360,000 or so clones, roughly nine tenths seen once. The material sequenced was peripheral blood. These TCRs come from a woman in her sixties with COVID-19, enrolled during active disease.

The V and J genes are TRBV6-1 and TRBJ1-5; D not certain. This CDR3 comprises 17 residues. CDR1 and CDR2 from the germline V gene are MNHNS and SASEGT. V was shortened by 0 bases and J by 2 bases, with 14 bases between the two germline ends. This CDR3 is CASSEASLWQGNQPQHF. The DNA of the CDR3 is TGTGCCAGCAGTGAAGCATCCCTTTGGCAGGGCAATCAGCCCCAGCATTTT.

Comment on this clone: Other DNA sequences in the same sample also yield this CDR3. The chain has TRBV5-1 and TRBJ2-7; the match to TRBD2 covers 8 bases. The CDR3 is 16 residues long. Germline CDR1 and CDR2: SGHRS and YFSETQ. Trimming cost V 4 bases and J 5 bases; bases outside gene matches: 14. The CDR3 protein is CASSLSPPGLVDEQYF. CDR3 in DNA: TGCGCCAGCAGCCTATCCCCGCCGGGACTAGTCGACGAGCAGTACTTC. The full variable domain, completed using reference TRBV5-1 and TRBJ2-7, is KAGVTQTPRYLIKTRGQQVTLSCSPISGHRSVSWYQQTPGQGLQFLFEYFSETQRNKGNFPGRFSGRQFSNSRSEMNVSTLELGDSALYLCASSLSPPGLVDEQYFGPGTRLTVT.

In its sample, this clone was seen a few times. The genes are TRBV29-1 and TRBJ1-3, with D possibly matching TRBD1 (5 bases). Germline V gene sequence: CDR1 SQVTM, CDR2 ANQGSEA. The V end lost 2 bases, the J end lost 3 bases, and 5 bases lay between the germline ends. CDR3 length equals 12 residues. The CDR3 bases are TGCAGCGTTGAACAGGGTGGAAACACCATATATTTT. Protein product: CSVEQGGNTIYF. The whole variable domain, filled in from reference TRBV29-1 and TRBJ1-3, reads SAVISQKPSRDICQRGTSLTIQCQVDSQVTMMFWYRQQPGQSLTLIATANQGSEATYESGFVIDKFPISRPNLTFSTLTVSNMSPEDSSIYLCSVEQGGNTIYFGEGSWLTVV.

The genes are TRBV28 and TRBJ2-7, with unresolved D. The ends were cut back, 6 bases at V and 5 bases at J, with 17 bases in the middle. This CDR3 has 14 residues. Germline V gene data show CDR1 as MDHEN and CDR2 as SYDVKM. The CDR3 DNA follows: TGTGCCAGCAGGAGCTCGGGTCCCCTGGACGAGCAGTACTTC. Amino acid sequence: CASRSSGPLDEQYF. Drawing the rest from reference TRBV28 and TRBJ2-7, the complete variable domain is DVKVTQSSRYLVKRTGEKVFLECVQDMDHENMFWYRQDPGLGLRLIYFSYDVKMKEKGDIPEGYSVSREKKERFSLILESASTNQTSMYLCASRSSGPLDEQYFGPGTRLTVT.

CDR3 sequence: CAGTGGPGNTIYF. Written as DNA, the CDR3 is TGTGCCGGGACAGGGGGCCCTGGAAACACCATATATTTT. The rearrangement uses TRBV19 and TRBJ1-3, with 12 bases lining up with TRBD1. The CDR3 is 13 amino acids. The V gene's germline CDR1 is LNHDA and CDR2 SQIVND (reference sequence). V was clipped by 11 bases and J by 2 bases; unmatched bases: 1.

The CDR3: CASSRSSNTEAFF. In nucleotides, the CDR3 is TGTGCCAGCAGTCGGAGTTCGAACACTGAAGCTTTCTTT. The rearrangement joins TRBV12-3 or TRBV12-4 to TRBJ1-1; D remains ambiguous. Deletions cut 5 bases from V and 1 base from J, with 8 bases between. The CDR3 is made up of 13 amino acids.

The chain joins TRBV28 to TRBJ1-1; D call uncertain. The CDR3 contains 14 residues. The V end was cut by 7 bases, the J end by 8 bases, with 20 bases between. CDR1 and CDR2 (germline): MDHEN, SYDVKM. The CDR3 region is CASTRGGSAWEAFF. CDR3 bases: TGTGCCAGCACCCGAGGTGGGTCGGCCTGGGAAGCTTTCTTT.

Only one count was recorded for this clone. The CDR3 DNA follows: TGTGCCAGCAGCCTTACAGGGGGTAATGAAAAACTGTTTTTT. Translation: CASSLTGGNEKLFF. The rearrangement uses TRBV25-1 and TRBJ1-4; 8 nucleotides align to TRBD1. V shed 6 bases, J shed 4 bases, and the junction held 4 bases outside the gene matches. Germline assignment: CDR1 MGHDK and CDR2 SYGVNS. CDR3 size: 14 residues.

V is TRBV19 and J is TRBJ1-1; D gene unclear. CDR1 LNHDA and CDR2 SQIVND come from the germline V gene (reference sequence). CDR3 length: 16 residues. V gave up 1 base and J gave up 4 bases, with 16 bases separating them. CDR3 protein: CASSIGRRSRGTEAFF. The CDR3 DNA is TGTGCCAGTAGTATAGGTAGGAGGTCTCGCGGCACTGAAGCTTTCTTT. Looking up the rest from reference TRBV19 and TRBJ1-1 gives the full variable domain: DGGITQSPKYLFRKEGQNVTLSCEQNLNHDAMYWYRQDPGQGLRLIYYSQIVNDFQKGDIAEGYSVSREKKESFPLTVTSAQKNPTAFYLCASSIGRRSRGTEAFFGQGTRLTVV.

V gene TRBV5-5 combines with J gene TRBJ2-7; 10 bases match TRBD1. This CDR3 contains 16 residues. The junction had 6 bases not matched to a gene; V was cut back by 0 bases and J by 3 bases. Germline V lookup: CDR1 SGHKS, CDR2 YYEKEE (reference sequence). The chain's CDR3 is CASSLGGRTGGYEQYF. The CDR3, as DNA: TGTGCCAGCAGCTTGGGGGGCAGGACAGGGGGCTACGAGCAGTACTTC.

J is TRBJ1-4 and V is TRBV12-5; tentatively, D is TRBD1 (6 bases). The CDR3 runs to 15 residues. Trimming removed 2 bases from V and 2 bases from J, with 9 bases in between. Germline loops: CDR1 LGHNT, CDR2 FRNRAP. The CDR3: CASGLQGLTNEKLFF. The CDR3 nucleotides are TGTGCTAGTGGTTTGCAGGGGTTGACTAATGAAAAACTGTTTTTT.

The DNA of the CDR3 is TGTGCCGCGGGTGACTACAATGAGCAGTTCTTC. It yields the protein CAAGDYNEQFF. This chain uses TRBV11-2 with TRBJ2-1; tentative D call: TRBD2 (5 bases). The V end lost 11 bases, the J end lost 3 bases, and 8 bases lay between the germline ends. The CDR3 consists of 11 residues. Looked up from germline, CDR1 is SGHAT and CDR2 is FQNNGV.

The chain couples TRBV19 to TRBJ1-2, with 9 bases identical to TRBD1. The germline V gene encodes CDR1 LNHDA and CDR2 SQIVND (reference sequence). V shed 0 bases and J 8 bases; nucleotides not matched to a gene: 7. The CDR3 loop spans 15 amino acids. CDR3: CASSIDWWTGAGYTF. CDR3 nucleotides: TGTGCCAGTAGTATAGATTGGTGGACAGGGGCCGGCTACACCTTC.

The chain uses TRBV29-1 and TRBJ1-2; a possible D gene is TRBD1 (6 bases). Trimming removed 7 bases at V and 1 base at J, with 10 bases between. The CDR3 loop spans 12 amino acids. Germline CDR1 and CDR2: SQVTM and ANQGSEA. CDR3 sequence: CSAAQGNYGYTF. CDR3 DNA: TGCAGCGCCGCACAGGGTAACTATGGCTACACCTTC. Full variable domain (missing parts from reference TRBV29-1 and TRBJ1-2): SAVISQKPSRDICQRGTSLTIQCQVDSQVTMMFWYRQQPGQSLTLIATANQGSEATYESGFVIDKFPISRPNLTFSTLTVSNMSPEDSSIYLCSAAQGNYGYTFGSGTRLTVV.

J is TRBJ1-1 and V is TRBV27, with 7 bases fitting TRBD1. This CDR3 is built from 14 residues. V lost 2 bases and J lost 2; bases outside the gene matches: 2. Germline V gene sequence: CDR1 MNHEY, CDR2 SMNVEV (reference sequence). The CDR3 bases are TGTGCCAGCAGTTTAGGGACAGCCAACACTGAAGCTTTCTTT. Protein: CASSLGTANTEAFF.

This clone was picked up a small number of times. The CDR3 nucleotides are TGTGCCAGTAGTATAGATGGAGCCCTAAACTATGGCTACACCTTC. It is translated as CASSIDGALNYGYTF. This chain joins TRBV19 and TRBJ1-2; the D is unclear. The germline V and J ends were trimmed by 0 bases and 2 bases, with 10 bases remaining between them. Germline V CDR1 and CDR2: LNHDA, SQIVND (reference sequence). The CDR3 has 15 amino acids.

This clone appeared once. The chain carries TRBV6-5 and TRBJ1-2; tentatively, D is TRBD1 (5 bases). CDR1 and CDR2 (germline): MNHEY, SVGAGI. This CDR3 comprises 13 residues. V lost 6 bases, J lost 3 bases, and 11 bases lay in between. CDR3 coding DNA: TGTGCCAGCAGCTATACAGGATACTATGGCTACACCTTC. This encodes CASSYTGYYGYTF.

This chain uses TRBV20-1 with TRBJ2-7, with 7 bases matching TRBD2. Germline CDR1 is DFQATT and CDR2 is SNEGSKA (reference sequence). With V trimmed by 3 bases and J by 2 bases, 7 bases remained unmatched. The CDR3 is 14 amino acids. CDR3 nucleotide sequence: TGCAGTGCTAGTCGGGGGGACTTCCCCTACGAGCAGTACTTC. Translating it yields CSASRGDFPYEQYF.